The present T cell receptor beta chain was sequenced within a study of human T cells and chemical hapten exposure. The CDR3 has 12 residues. Germline V gene lookup returns CDR1 SQVTM and CDR2 ANQGSEA. V was clipped by 4 bases and J by 1 base, with 5 bases between them. This clonotype was detected a few times. Documented time point: patch test 3, about 24 weeks after DPC sensitization. The treatment is: therapeutic diphenylcyclopropenone sensitization with weekly scalp DPC. TCRdb re-called the RACE reads through MiXCR, storing one row per CDR3 protein. Of about 110,000 distinct CDR3 sequences in the sample, 30% to 35% were seen once.

The chain couples TRBV29-1 to TRBJ1-3; D is uncertain. The clonotype comes from a man between 35 and 55 years old with alopecia areata. Some clones in this sample may be carry-over from other donors' samples. Sequences were derived from whole blood, sampled in connection with sensitization to the hapten diphenylcyclopropenone (DPC). The CDR3 DNA follows: TGCAGCGTTGGGGAATCTGGAAACACCATATATTTT. Translation gives CSVGESGNTIYF.